Presented here are 24 T cell receptor beta chains from one specimen sequenced in a study of blood T cells in healthy people across ages. With a J-beta primer mix and a sample-barcoded 5' primer, a second PCR ran about 7 to 11 cycles. TCRdb re-analysed the 5' RACE reads in MiXCR, keeping a single row per CDR3 protein. This sample carries around 900,000 distinct CDR3 sequences, about 53% of them seen once, and the ten largest clones take roughly 23%. The sample was blood. These receptors were obtained from a woman aged 55-75 years in good health.

This clonotype occurred once. The chain links TRBV28 to TRBJ2-2; D unresolved. Trimming took off 7 bases at V and 2 bases at J, with 8 bases between the two ends. CDR1 MDHEN and CDR2 SYDVKM come from the germline V gene. This CDR3 spans 13 amino acids. In nucleotides, the CDR3 is TGTGCCAGCAAGGGTCGCAACACCGGGGAGCTGTTTTTT. It codes for CASKGRNTGELFF.

This clonotype was counted a few times. The chain uses TRBV3-1 and TRBJ2-3; D uncertain. The CDR3 runs to 11 residues. The germline V gene encodes CDR1 LGHDT and CDR2 YNNKEL (reference sequence). V was clipped by 8 bases and J by 2 bases, with 5 bases between them. The CDR3 sequence is CASGTTDTQYF. The CDR3 nucleotides read TGTGCCAGCGGCACCACAGATACGCAGTATTTT.

This clonotype occurred a few times. The chain is built from TRBV20-1 and TRBJ2-7; D remains unclear. This CDR3 has 13 amino acids. CDR1 is DFQATT and CDR2 is SNEGSKA in the germline V gene (reference sequence). The ends were cut back, 1 base at V and 0 bases at J, with 7 bases in the middle. CDR3 sequence reads: CSARVLVSYEQYF. As DNA, the CDR3 is TGCAGTGCTAGAGTTCTAGTCTCCTACGAGCAGTACTTC.

This clonotype has just one count. V gene TRBV27 combines with J gene TRBJ2-7; the D is unclear. The CDR3 is 13 residues long. Germline lookup yields CDR1 MNHEY and CDR2 SMNVEV (reference sequence). The germline V and J ends were trimmed by 4 bases and 7 bases, with 14 bases remaining between them. The CDR3 DNA follows: TGTGCCAGCAGTTCTCCAGGTGGCAATGAGCAGTACTTC. Amino acid sequence: CASSSPGGNEQYF.

The chain couples TRBV2 to TRBJ2-3; D gene unclear. V was clipped by 8 bases and J by 6 bases, with 9 bases between them. CDR1 is SNHLY, CDR2 FYNNEI, per germline. This CDR3 has 11 residues. In DNA, the CDR3 is TGTGCCAGCTTCCGTCTCGATACGCAGTATTTT. Its protein is CASFRLDTQYF. Complete variable domain (other parts from reference TRBV2 and TRBJ2-3): EPEVTQTPSHQVTQMGQEVILRCVPISNHLYFYWYRQILGQKVEFLVSFYNNEISEKSEIFDDQFSVERPDGSNFTLKIRSTKLEDSAMYFCASFRLDTQYFGPGTRLTVL.

The chain recombines TRBV11-3 with TRBJ2-1, with TRBD1 matching over 8 bases. This CDR3 is built from 16 residues. The germline V gene encodes CDR1 SGHNT and CDR2 YENEEA. The ends lost 0 bases at V and 4 bases at J; junction bases unmatched: 5. The CDR3 loop is CASSLDPGQAYNEQFF. The CDR3 DNA reads as TGTGCCAGCAGCTTAGACCCGGGACAGGCTTACAATGAGCAGTTCTTC.

The rearrangement uses TRBV20-1 and TRBJ2-3; a weak D match, TRBD2 (7 bases). V lost 5 bases, J lost 3 bases, and 21 bases lay in between. Germline V gene lookup returns CDR1 DFQATT and CDR2 SNEGSKA (reference sequence). There are 16 residues in the CDR3. CDR3: CSASGEGGFGTDTQYF. CDR3 bases: TGCAGTGCTTCAGGGGAGGGGGGTTTTGGGACAGATACGCAGTATTTT.

The genes are TRBV7-8 and TRBJ2-5; no clear D. V lost 10 bases and J lost 4, with 13 bases in between. Germline values: CDR1 SGHVS, CDR2 FQNEAQ. This CDR3 is built from 12 residues. CDR3 DNA sequence: TGTGCCACCCGGGCGTGGGGAGAGACCCAGTACTTC. Protein sequence: CATRAWGETQYF.

This clonotype was seen a few times. V usage is TRBV6-4 and J usage is TRBJ2-3; 7 positions agree with TRBD2. Trimming removed 3 bases from V and 5 bases from J; junction bases left unmatched: 8. CDR3 length: 15 residues. From germline, CDR1 is MRHNA and CDR2 SNTAGT. CDR3 sequence: CASSEESGTKDTQYF. CDR3 nucleotide sequence: TGTGCCAGCAGTGAAGAAAGCGGGACGAAAGATACGCAGTATTTT.

This clonotype was counted at least ten times. This sequence joins TRBV4-3 and TRBJ2-7; 13 bases are a match to TRBD2. CDR1 and CDR2 from the germline V gene are LGHNA and YSLEER. This CDR3 is 15 amino acids long. V gave up 4 bases and J gave up 2 bases; unmatched junction bases: 2. The CDR3 loop is CASSLLAGGAYEQYF. The DNA for the CDR3 is TGCGCCAGCAGCCTACTAGCGGGAGGGGCCTACGAGCAGTACTTC.

The chain is built from TRBV3-1 and TRBJ2-3; a possible D gene is TRBD2 (6 bases). The ends were cut back, 6 bases at V and 10 bases at J, with 14 bases in the middle. The germline V gene has CDR1 LGHDT and CDR2 YNNKEL (reference sequence). This CDR3 has 12 residues. The CDR3 region is CASSPTEGPQYF. DNA for the CDR3: TGTGCCAGCAGTCCAACGGAGGGCCCGCAGTATTTT.

This sequence joins TRBV12-3 or TRBV12-4 and TRBJ2-7; 7 nucleotides agree with TRBD2. The closer fit of TRBJ2-5 to the DNA end suggests the J call may be wrong. The CDR3 has 13 amino acids. For the CDR3, the DNA is TGTGCCAGCAGTAGGTCGGGGGGAACGACCCAGTACTTC. Translating it yields CASSRSGGTTQYF.

The CDR3 sequence: CASQWGRETQYF. For the CDR3, the DNA is TGTGCCAGCCAATGGGGACGAGAGACCCAGTACTTC. The rearrangement links TRBV3-1 to TRBJ2-5, with D perhaps TRBD1 or TRBD2 (5 bases each). V lost 8 bases and J 4 bases, leaving 11 bases between the germline ends. Germline lookup yields CDR1 LGHDT and CDR2 YNNKEL (reference sequence). There are 12 residues in the CDR3.

This clonotype was seen a handful of times. Written as DNA, the CDR3 is TGTGCCAGCAGCTTAGGGGCAGGATGGGACGAGCAGTACTTC. Its protein is CASSLGAGWDEQYF. The chain carries TRBV7-2 and TRBJ2-4; D is uncertain. The J call is in doubt because the DNA end fits TRBJ2-7 better. CDR3 length equals 14 residues. Germline-derived CDR1 and CDR2 are SGHTA and FQGNSA.

This chain connects TRBV10-3 to TRBJ2-3, with 10 bases matching TRBD1. The CDR3 sequence is 15 residues long. The junction had 1 base not matched to a gene; V was cut back by 3 bases and J by 1 base. CDR1 and CDR2 from the germline V gene are ENHRY and SYGVKD. The CDR3 reads CAISDGTGGTDTQYF. CDR3 bases: TGTGCCATCAGTGACGGGACAGGGGGCACAGATACGCAGTATTTT.

The rearrangement joins TRBV12-3 or TRBV12-4 to TRBJ1-6, with D maybe TRBD1 (5 bases). Trimming removed 5 bases from V and 4 bases from J, with 9 bases in between. The CDR3 consists of 14 residues. CDR3 nucleotides: TGTGCCAGCAGTCCGGGACCGTATAATTCACCCCTCCACTTT. Amino acids: CASSPGPYNSPLHF.

The genes are TRBV29-1 and TRBJ2-5; 7 bases line up with TRBD2. The DNA end is a closer match to TRBJ2-1, so the J assignment may be wrong. The CDR3 loop spans 13 amino acids. From germline, CDR1 is SQVTM and CDR2 ANQGSEA. The CDR3 reads CSAAGGSQETQFF. For the CDR3, the DNA is TGCAGCGCCGCCGGCGGGAGCCAAGAGACCCAGTTCTTC.

The chain is built from TRBV6-6 and TRBJ2-5; either TRBD1 or TRBD2 may supply D (6 bases each). V dropped 0 bases and J dropped 3 bases, with 8 bases sitting between them. CDR1 and CDR2 from the germline V gene are MNHNY and SVGAGI (reference sequence). The CDR3 spans 14 residues. In nucleotides, the CDR3 is TGTGCCAGCAGTTACTCGGAGGGGGAAGAGACCCAGTACTTC. Its protein product is CASSYSEGEETQYF.

The chain uses TRBV29-1 and TRBJ2-4, with D tentatively TRBD1 (6 bases). TRBJ2-5 explains the end of the DNA better; the J call may be wrong. Germline CDR1 SQVTM, CDR2 ANQGSEA. This CDR3 region has 14 residues. The CDR3 DNA follows: TGCAGCGTTGGACAGGCCGGGTGGCGAGAGACCCAGTACTTC. Protein sequence: CSVGQAGWRETQYF.

This chain connects TRBV4-1 to TRBJ2-3, with D possibly matching TRBD2 (6 bases). V was cut by 1 base and J by 7 bases, with 9 bases left in between. Germline loops: CDR1 MGHRA, CDR2 YSYEKL. The length of the CDR3 is 13 residues. CDR3 coding DNA: TGCGCCAGCAGCCAAGGACTAGAAAATACGCAGTATTTT. Amino acids: CASSQGLENTQYF.

This clonotype was detected a few times. This chain uses TRBV20-1 with TRBJ2-7, with 8 bases aligning to TRBD2. With 7 bases clipped from V and 3 bases from J, the junction kept 8 bases outside the gene matches. CDR3 size: 13 residues. Germline V gene sequence: CDR1 DFQATT, CDR2 SNEGSKA (reference sequence). The CDR3 loop is CSVRGRGVYEQYF. Here the CDR3 DNA reads TGCAGTGTCAGAGGGCGGGGGGTCTACGAGCAGTACTTC.

CDR3 sequence reads: CASTRQAPYEQYF. Here the CDR3 DNA reads TGTGCCAGCACCCGACAGGCCCCCTACGAGCAGTACTTC. V usage is TRBV28 and J usage is TRBJ2-7; maybe TRBD1 (6 bases). There are 13 residues in the CDR3. V lost 7 bases, J lost 2 bases, and 12 bases lay in between. CDR1 MDHEN and CDR2 SYDVKM come from the germline V gene. The full variable domain, completed using reference TRBV28 and TRBJ2-7, is DVKVTQSSRYLVKRTGEKVFLECVQDMDHENMFWYRQDPGLGLRLIYFSYDVKMKEKGDIPEGYSVSREKKERFSLILESASTNQTSMYLCASTRQAPYEQYFGPGTRLTVT.

A note on this clonotype: A read error is possible here, since a much larger clone lies one base away. This chain connects TRBV20-1 to TRBJ2-1, with D possibly TRBD2 on 6 matching bases. The CDR3 covers 14 residues. Per the germline V gene, CDR1 is DFQATT and CDR2 is SNEGSKA (reference sequence). V gave up 6 bases and J gave up 13 bases, with 25 bases separating them. In DNA, the CDR3 is TGCAGTGCCCTTGGGGATAGCGGTCAAGAGACCCAGTTCTTC. Protein sequence: CSALGDSGQETQFF.

The rearrangement links TRBV30 to TRBJ2-6; no definite D call. This CDR3 is 13 amino acids long. V shed 3 bases and J shed 4 bases, with 7 bases lying between them. Germline assignment: CDR1 GTSNPN and CDR2 SVGIG (reference sequence). The CDR3 DNA reads TGTGCCTGGAGACTACACGGGGCCAACGTCCTGACTTTC. It specifies CAWRLHGANVLTF. The entire variable domain, with the rest obtained from reference TRBV30 and TRBJ2-6, is as follows: SQTIHQWPATLVQPVGSPLSLECTVEGTSNPNLYWYRQAAGRGLQLLFYSVGIGQISSEVPQNLSASRPQDRQFILSSKKLLLSDSGFYLCAWRLHGANVLTFGAGSRLTVL.